Presented here are 15 T cell receptor beta chains from one specimen sequenced in a study of blood T cell repertoires in COVID-19. Assay: immunoSEQ multiplex PCR; the TCRdb copy retains only in-frame clones and omits some. This table holds approximately 67,000 clones, around 93% found once. The sequenced sample consisted of peripheral blood. These receptors came from a woman in her sixties with active COVID-19.

This chain joins TRBV19 and TRBJ2-7; 7 bases align to TRBD1. CDR1 is LNHDA, CDR2 SQIVND, per germline (reference sequence). This CDR3 spans 13 amino acids. The V and J ends lost 5 bases and 7 bases, in that order; junction bases with no gene match: 8. The CDR3 loop is CASSGQGVGEQYF. Written as DNA, the CDR3 is TGTGCCAGTAGTGGGCAGGGGGTTGGAGAGCAGTACTTC.

This chain connects TRBV6-5 to TRBJ1-1, with 11 bases that match TRBD1. Germline trimming cut 9 bases from V and 8 bases from J; bases unmatched to any gene: 11. Germline V gene sequence: CDR1 MNHEY, CDR2 SVGAGI. CDR3 length: 14 amino acids. As DNA, the CDR3 is TGTGCCAGTATCCGGGACAGGGGGACGGCGGAAGCTTTCTTT. Residues: CASIRDRGTAEAFF.

This clone came up once. The V gene is TRBV5-4, the J gene TRBJ2-3; TRBD2 matches at 9 bases. This CDR3 comprises 15 residues. J was trimmed by 0 bases and V by 3 bases; bases with no gene match: 2. Germline V lookup: CDR1 SGHNT, CDR2 YYREEE (reference sequence). The CDR3 nucleotides read TGTGCCAGCAGCTCGCTAGCGGGAAGCACAGATACGCAGTATTTT. Encoded protein: CASSSLAGSTDTQYF. The variable domain in full, completed from reference TRBV5-4 and TRBJ2-3, reads ETGVTQSPTHLIKTRGQQVTLRCSSQSGHNTVSWYQQALGQGPQFIFQYYREEENGRGNFPPRFSGLQFPNYSSELNVNALELDDSALYLCASSSLAGSTDTQYFGPGTRLTVL.

This clone has only one observation. This chain joins TRBV7-9 and TRBJ1-2; TRBD1 might be the D (6 bases). Trimming left V 3 bases short and J 3 bases short, with 11 bases between. This CDR3 contains 14 residues. Germline lookup yields CDR1 SEHNR and CDR2 FQNEAQ (reference sequence). Written as DNA, the CDR3 is TGTGCCAGCAGCTTCCAAGGGGGTGACTATGGCTACACCTTC. Encoded protein: CASSFQGGDYGYTF.

Details on this clone: The identical CDR3 is also encoded by other nucleotide sequences in the sample. V gene TRBV20-1 combines with J gene TRBJ2-2; 7 bases agree with TRBD2. Looked up from germline, CDR1 is DFQATT and CDR2 is SNEGSKA (reference sequence). This CDR3 region has 11 residues. CDR3 sequence: CSAGGTGELFF. The CDR3 DNA follows: TGCAGCGCCGGGGGGACCGGGGAGCTGTTTTTT.

This rearrangement joins TRBV5-1 to TRBJ1-1; TRBD1 is a possible D gene (6 bases). V was trimmed by 3 bases and J by 5 bases, leaving 17 bases between them. Germline CDR1 is SGHRS and CDR2 is YFSETQ. The CDR3 is 15 amino acids. The DNA for the CDR3 is TGCGCCAGCAGCTCCTACAGGGCAACGGGGACTGAAGCTTTCTTT. Amino acids: CASSSYRATGTEAFF.

The table lists this clone with a count of one. The CDR3 nucleotides are TGTGCCTCACGCCGGAGAGGTTCTCAAGAGACCCAGTACTTC. This encodes CASRRRGSQETQYF. The chain joins TRBV6-5 to TRBJ2-5; D gene ambiguous. Looked up from germline, CDR1 is MNHEY and CDR2 is SVGAGI. The V gene lost 11 bases and the J gene lost 2 bases, with 18 bases spanning the gap. The CDR3 has 14 amino acids.

The V call is TRBV19, the J call TRBJ1-5; TRBD1 matches 8 bases. The CDR3 runs to 15 residues. Germline assignment: CDR1 LNHDA and CDR2 SQIVND (reference sequence). V shed 10 bases and J 6 bases; nucleotides not matched to a gene: 14. The CDR3 protein is CATTSLDRDGQPQHF. In DNA, the CDR3 is TGTGCCACTACGTCCCTGGACAGGGACGGTCAGCCCCAGCATTTT.

CDR3 protein: CASSPGTGMRVAKNIQYF. Written as DNA, the CDR3 is TGCGCCAGCAGCCCCGGGACAGGGATGCGGGTAGCCAAAAACATTCAGTACTTC. The genes are TRBV4-1 and TRBJ2-4; 9 bases match TRBD1. The trim removed 4 bases at V and 0 bases at J, leaving 10 bases unmatched. This CDR3 has 18 residues. CDR1 MGHRA and CDR2 YSYEKL come from the germline V gene.

This rearrangement joins TRBV15 to TRBJ2-5, with D uncertain. Germline CDR1 is LNHNV and CDR2 is YYDKDF (reference sequence). V lost 0 bases to trimming and J lost 8 bases, with 7 bases between them. The CDR3 extends over 12 amino acids. CDR3 protein: CATSRDHTTQYF. The CDR3 region has the DNA TGTGCCACCAGCAGAGACCATACTACCCAGTACTTC.

V usage is TRBV24-1 and J usage is TRBJ2-2; D is possibly TRBD1 (6 bases). V was trimmed by 5 bases and J by 2 bases, leaving 11 bases between them. The CDR3 totals 15 residues. The germline V gene has CDR1 KGHDR and CDR2 SFDVKD. CDR3 in amino acids: CATSGQGLNTGELFF. CDR3 DNA sequence: TGTGCCACCAGTGGTCAGGGGTTAAACACCGGGGAGCTGTTTTTT.

This rearrangement joins TRBV5-1 to TRBJ2-2; TRBD2 agrees at 13 bases. This CDR3 has 15 residues. CDR1 and CDR2 from the germline V gene are SGHRS and YFSETQ. V was clipped by 4 bases and J by 5 bases; unmatched bases: 2. CDR3 loop: CASSEGLAGTGELFF. CDR3 bases: TGCGCCAGCAGCGAGGGACTAGCGGGAACCGGGGAGCTGTTTTTT.

The chain recombines TRBV2 with TRBJ2-3, with D possibly being TRBD1 (5 bases). Germline CDR1 reads SNHLY; CDR2 reads FYNNEI. CDR3 size: 13 residues. The V and J ends lost 6 bases and 2 bases respectively, with 9 bases between them. This chain's CDR3 is CASRTDITDTQYF. The CDR3 nucleotides read TGTGCCAGCAGGACAGATATCACAGATACGCAGTATTTT.

The chain couples TRBV30 to TRBJ2-6; 7 bases match TRBD2. This CDR3 contains 17 residues. V gave up 2 bases and J gave up 2 bases; unmatched junction bases: 9. CDR1 and CDR2 from the germline V gene are GTSNPN and SVGIG (reference sequence). DNA for the CDR3: TGTGCCTGGAGTCCCCTTGGGGGGGAGGCTGGGGCCAACGTCCTGACTTTC. This sequence encodes CAWSPLGGEAGANVLTF. Together with reference TRBV30 and TRBJ2-6, the CDR3 gives the full variable domain: SQTIHQWPATLVQPVGSPLSLECTVEGTSNPNLYWYRQAAGRGLQLLFYSVGIGQISSEVPQNLSASRPQDRQFILSSKKLLLSDSGFYLCAWSPLGGEAGANVLTFGAGSRLTVL.

The chain links TRBV28 to TRBJ1-1, with a weak D call TRBD1 (5 bases). Germline loops: CDR1 MDHEN, CDR2 SYDVKM. The CDR3 runs to 15 residues. Deletions cut 2 bases from V and 4 bases from J, with 14 bases between. The CDR3 region is CASSLARGGATEAFF. The CDR3 DNA reads as TGTGCCAGCAGTTTAGCTCGAGGCGGGGCCACTGAAGCTTTCTTT.